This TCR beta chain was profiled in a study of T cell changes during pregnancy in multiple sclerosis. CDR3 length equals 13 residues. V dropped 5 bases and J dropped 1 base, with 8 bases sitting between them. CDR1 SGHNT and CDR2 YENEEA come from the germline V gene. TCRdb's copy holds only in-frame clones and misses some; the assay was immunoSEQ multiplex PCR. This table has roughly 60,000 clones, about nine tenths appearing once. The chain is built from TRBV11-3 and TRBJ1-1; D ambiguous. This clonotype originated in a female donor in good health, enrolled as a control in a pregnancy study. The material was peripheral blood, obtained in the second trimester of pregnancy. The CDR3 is CASSLSPNTEAFF. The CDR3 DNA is TGTGCCAGCAGCCTCAGTCCGAACACTGAAGCTTTCTTT.